This T cell receptor beta chain was identified in a study of vaccination effects on CD4 cells after COVID-19 (dated by TCRdb to between 2021 and 2024). For the study in its entirety: Post-vaccine samples across the study were collected a median of 72 days after the second dose, with a range of 14 to 241. SARS-CoV-2 spike-specific CD4+ TCR repertoires from before and after mRNA vaccination were compared in COVID-19 convalescent patients and in infection-naive vaccine recipients. Altogether, some 10 COVID-19 convalescent patients and several SARS-CoV-2-naive healthy vaccine recipients made up the full study. The Oncomine TCR Beta short-read assay on an Illumina iSeq 100 was used to sequence cultures from other donors in the study.

Overall study outcomes, separate from this receptor: Limitations of the study were the small number of convalescent patients and the absence of early post-infection timepoints. At late post-vaccination timepoints, both infection-induced and vaccine-induced clones showed marked clonal contraction, consistent with waning T cell responses. Among healthy vaccine recipients, nearly all vaccine-induced clones were SARS-CoV-2 mono-reactive, and only 1 of 255 was cross-reactive with common cold coronaviruses.

Libraries were constructed by the immunoSEQ multiplex PCR assay. DNA from the cultured, isolated CD4+ T cells was subjected to TCR beta CDR3 sequencing. On the authors' methods: The analysis removed non-productive TCR sequences, trimmed reads to the CDR3 region, and retained only CDR3s that were 7 or more amino acids long. Antigen-specific clonotypes were identified with the MANAFEST web app by comparing expansion in peptide wells against reference cultures. Positive clones required FDR<0.05 expansion versus reference and all other wells, odds ratio above 5, and frequency above 0.1% in two replicate wells. A clonotype was defined as cross-reactive if the clonotype was significantly expanded both in SARS-CoV-2 spike wells and in at least one common cold coronavirus spike condition. Levenshtein distance calculated with the stringdist R package was used to assess CDR3 similarity, and unrooted trees were constructed with ape in R 3.6.1. TCRdb limited this immuneACCESS table to in-frame rearrangements with V and J called. A share of clones is missing; checked studies link under half to unresolved V genes, and the rest is unexplained. The V and J calls and clone size come from that table; D and trimming were worked out from the DNA. The sample includes tens of thousands of clones, with 81% observed a single time. The ten most abundant clones make up about 1.2% of the sample.

The ViraFEST assay stimulated PBMC with viral peptide pools and then used TCR sequencing to identify antigen-specific CD4+ T cell clonotypes by expansion. After about 10 days of culture, CD4+ T cells were isolated with the EasySep CD4+ T cell isolation kit. Two doses of either the BNT162b2 or the mRNA-1273 mRNA SARS-CoV-2 vaccine were administered to participants. The absence of prior SARS-CoV-2 infection in healthy vaccine recipients was confirmed by negative nucleocapsid antibodies before and after vaccination. Over 1.5 million PBMC per well were cultured with about 9 ug/ml peptides in IMDM containing 5% human AB serum, approximately 10 IU/ml IL-2 and gentamicin. On days 3 and 7, half of the culture medium was replaced with fresh IL-2-containing medium. Unless otherwise noted, each peptide stimulation condition was cultured in triplicate wells. Using Ficoll-Paque Plus gradient centrifugation, PBMC were separated from whole blood and then either used fresh or cryopreserved at -140C. The overlapping peptide pools covered the spike proteins of SARS-CoV-2 and of the common cold coronaviruses HCoV-NL63, HCoV-OC43 and HCoV-229E. The QIAamp micro DNA kit was used to extract genomic DNA from the cultured CD4+ T cells.

Notes on this clone: Its antigen remains unidentified. Base qualities were left out, and no much larger clone turns up one base away.

The origin of this receptor is a human donor who received a COVID-19 vaccine. Sequenced material: CD4+ T cells from PBMCs cultured with HCoV-229E spike peptides, taken after COVID-19 vaccination. The cell subset or site label corresponds to: HCoV-229E spike overlapping peptide pool stimulation.

The bases are TGTGCCAGCAGTTACACCCGACAACTTTCACCCCTCCACTTT. It is translated as CASSYTRQLSPLHF. In this chain, TRBV6-5 is recombined with TRBJ1-6; too little of a D gene remains to name it. The V end loses 2 bases and the J end loses 9 bases, and a stretch of 11 bases separates them. Inclusive of the bounding cysteine and phenylalanine, the CDR3 is 14 residues long. Only CDR3 DNA is held: 42 bases, read in frame from base 1. Sequences MNHEY (CDR1) and SVGAGI (CDR2) are obtained from the germline V gene.